This TCR beta chain was captured by sequencing in a study of early T cells in non-severe SARS-CoV-2 infection (dated by TCRdb to the early 2020s). Regarding the complete study: Bulk RNA from unsorted whole blood was used for TCR sequencing, so alpha and beta chains could not be paired. General conclusions and limits of the study: VDJdb matching was skewed toward anti-spike CD8 responses, so virus-specific expansions were likely underestimated and private and CD4 specificities were missed.

From the germline V gene, CDR1 is SGHTA and CDR2 is FQGTGA. Trimmed from V: 5 bases; trimmed from J: 3 bases; junction bases lacking a gene match: 5. CDR3 length: 15 amino acids, cysteine to phenylalanine. Only the CDR3 region is kept as DNA, spanning 45 bases read in frame from base 1. As to this clonotype: What this receptor recognizes is not known. It has no much larger one-base neighbor in the sample; base qualities were not kept.

The library was built by means of 5' RACE. Reads for this sample came from a NextSeq 500. The TCR library protocol attached unique molecular identifiers to individual cDNA molecules to correct for sequencing error and PCR bias. TCR alpha and beta chains were both sequenced, and the abundances of alpha and beta sequences in each sample were closely correlated with each other. The source study handled its data this way. Decombinator V4 was used to annotate the V gene, J gene and CDR3 of the TCR sequences. Expanded TCRs were defined as changing significantly between any two time points under a Poisson model with p below 0.0001. Abundances of TCRs were expressed as counts per million after normalisation to the total number of TCRs sequenced in each sample. MAIT TCRs were defined by TRAV1-2 paired with TRAJ12, TRAJ20 or TRAJ33, and iNKT TCRs by TRAV10 paired with TRAJ18. VDJdb, accessed 1 November 2021, was searched for CMV, EBV and SARS-CoV-2 annotated TCRs, with TCRs annotated for multiple antigens excluded. TCRdb reprocessed the public reads (quality trimming at Q25 with fastp, clone calling with MiXCR) and kept in-frame beta chains. Each entry merges the rows of one CDR3 protein and shows their most common DNA and genes. These V and J calls derive from TCRdb rather than the authors' analysis. In this sample the table shows about 32,000 distinct CDR3 sequences, more than 4.5% of which occur a single time. The ten top clones hold around 3.7% of the sample.

This was a case-control study nested in a cohort of healthcare workers in London, UK, who had nasopharyngeal swab PCR tests and blood samples taken every week. Healthcare workers were recruited during the week of the UK lockdown, between 23 and 31 March 2020, and followed weekly for up to 16 weeks. The TCR originated in an adult who was a healthcare worker with PCR-confirmed SARS-CoV-2 infection or an uninfected control (not recorded which). The sample taken for sequencing was whole blood. The V and J genes are TRBV7-3 and TRBJ2-7, with 12 bases aligning to TRBD1. The CDR3 region reads CASSIGTGGLYEQYF. The DNA reads as follows: TGTGCCAGCAGCATCGGGACAGGGGGCCTCTACGAGCAGTACTTC.